This passage covers 4 T cell receptor beta chains from one sample sequenced in a study of OX40 agonist ivuxolimab in advanced cancers. Data came from immunoSEQ multiplex PCR; TCRdb stores just in-frame clones and leaves some out. Among roughly 100,000 clones listed, under 85% were seen once. The sequencing used CD4+ or CD8+ T cells sorted from blood, collected in a trial of the OX40 agonist ivuxolimab. The receptors stem from an adult with an advanced solid tumor such as melanoma, head and neck, liver or kidney cancer.

This chain uses TRBV4-3 with TRBJ2-2, with 7 bases identical to TRBD2. The CDR3 loop spans 17 amino acids. V lost 1 base and J lost 0; bases outside the gene matches: 5. The germline CDR1 and CDR2 sequences are LGHNA and YSLEER. The CDR3 loop is CASSQGASGANTGELFF. The DNA of the CDR3 is TGCGCCAGCAGCCAAGGTGCTAGCGGTGCGAACACCGGGGAGCTGTTTTTT.

The gene calls are TRBV30 and TRBJ2-3; D not certain. This CDR3 is 12 amino acids long. Germline CDR1 reads GTSNPN; CDR2 reads SVGIG (reference sequence). Trimming took off 3 bases at V and 5 bases at J, with 9 bases between the two ends. The CDR3 loop reads CAWRSRQDTQYF. CDR3 sequence (DNA): TGTGCCTGGAGATCAAGACAAGATACGCAGTATTTT. Full variable domain (remainder filled in from reference TRBV30 and TRBJ2-3): SQTIHQWPATLVQPVGSPLSLECTVEGTSNPNLYWYRQAAGRGLQLLFYSVGIGQISSEVPQNLSASRPQDRQFILSSKKLLLSDSGFYLCAWRSRQDTQYFGPGTRLTVL.

This chain uses TRBV28 with TRBJ2-5, with TRBD2 as a possible D gene (5 bases). The CDR3 is 13 residues long. Trimming shortened V by 4 bases and J by 4 bases, and 10 bases separated the two germline ends. Per germline, CDR1 MDHEN and CDR2 SYDVKM. The CDR3 sequence is CASSSRLRETQYF. The CDR3 DNA reads as TGTGCCAGCAGTTCACGACTAAGAGAGACCCAGTACTTC. Supplemented by reference TRBV28 and TRBJ2-5, the full variable domain reads DVKVTQSSRYLVKRTGEKVFLECVQDMDHENMFWYRQDPGLGLRLIYFSYDVKMKEKGDIPEGYSVSREKKERFSLILESASTNQTSMYLCASSSRLRETQYFGPGTRLLVL.

J is TRBJ2-3 and V is TRBV6-5; D may be TRBD1 or TRBD2 (5 bases each). Germline V CDR1 and CDR2: MNHEY, SVGAGI. Trimming stripped 6 bases from V and 2 bases from J, with 15 bases between. The length of the CDR3 is 15 residues. This CDR3 reads CASRTDLASTDTQYF. The CDR3 nucleotides are TGTGCCAGCAGGACAGATCTAGCCTCCACAGATACGCAGTATTTT.